The 9 T cell receptor beta chains given below trace back to one sample, sequenced in a study of blood T cells in healthy people across ages. PCR was performed a second time for about 7 to 11 cycles using a sample-barcoded 5' primer and a J-beta primer mix. One entry per CDR3 protein, called by TCRdb with MiXCR from the 5' RACE reads. This sample has about 1.8 million distinct CDR3 sequences; roughly 52% occur once, and the top ten carry approximately 2.1%. Sequenced: blood. Source of these receptors: a woman in her 40s in good health.

The rearrangement links TRBV6-1 to TRBJ2-4, with no clear D. The J call is doubtful: the DNA matches TRBJ2-7 better. The V gene's germline CDR1 is MNHNS and CDR2 SASEGT. The CDR3 covers 12 residues. CDR3 amino acids: CASSEPGSEQYF. In nucleotides, the CDR3 is TGTGCCAGCAGTGAACCTGGTTCCGAGCAGTACTTC.

This chain connects TRBV18 to TRBJ2-5, with TRBD2 matching over 10 bases. With V trimmed by 0 bases and J by 4 bases, 5 bases remained unmatched. Germline assignment: CDR1 KGHSH and CDR2 LQKENI. The CDR3 has 16 residues. CDR3 sequence (DNA): TGTGCCAGCTCACCACCGGGACTAGCGAGTATAGAGACCCAGTACTTC. Translated: CASSPPGLASIETQYF. The full variable domain, completed using reference TRBV18 and TRBJ2-5, is NAGVMQNPRHLVRRRGQEARLRCSPMKGHSHVYWYRQLPEEGLKFMVYLQKENIIDESGMPKERFSAEFPKEGPSILRIQQVVRGDSAAYFCASSPPGLASIETQYFGPGTRLLVL.

The gene calls are TRBV7-6 and TRBJ1-2; D not resolved. Germline V gene data show CDR1 as SGHVS and CDR2 as FNYEAQ. V lost 5 bases and J 5 bases, leaving 15 bases between the germline ends. The CDR3 runs to 14 residues. The DNA of the CDR3 is TGTGCCAGCAGCAGTACCCAACCCCCTTATGGCTACACCTTC. Protein: CASSSTQPPYGYTF.

The sample holds a few counts of this clonotype. The chain combines TRBV20-1 with TRBJ1-2; 9 bases map to TRBD1. The junction had 11 bases not matched to a gene; V was cut back by 5 bases and J by 4 bases. The CDR3 length is 15 residues. The germline V gene has CDR1 DFQATT and CDR2 SNEGSKA (reference sequence). The CDR3 sequence: CSAPGDTGGIYGYTF. CDR3 DNA: TGCAGTGCTCCTGGTGACACAGGGGGCATCTATGGCTACACCTTC.

The V gene is TRBV6-2 or TRBV6-3, the J gene TRBJ2-3; TRBD2 matches 12 bases. Germline loops: CDR1 MNHEY, CDR2 SVGEGT. CDR3 length: 16 residues. The V and J ends lost 2 bases and 2 bases, in that order; junction bases with no gene match: 2. The CDR3 DNA reads as TGTGCCAGCAGTTACGGACTAGCGGGGATCACAGATACGCAGTATTTT. Translation gives CASSYGLAGITDTQYF.

The CDR3 reads CSTRTPMNTEAFF. The CDR3 DNA sequence: TGCAGCACTAGGACACCTATGAACACTGAAGCTTTCTTT. The chain is built from TRBV29-1 and TRBJ1-1; TRBD1 is a possible D gene (5 bases). CDR3 length: 13 amino acids. The V gene lost 8 bases and the J gene lost 0 bases, with 13 bases spanning the gap. The V gene's germline CDR1 is SQVTM and CDR2 ANQGSEA.

This clonotype was counted only a few times. The genes are TRBV20-1 and TRBJ1-1; the match to TRBD1 covers 7 bases. This CDR3 region has 13 residues. Germline CDR1 is DFQATT and CDR2 is SNEGSKA (reference sequence). The V and J ends lost 3 bases and 6 bases, in that order; junction bases with no gene match: 7. The CDR3 region has the DNA TGCAGTGCTAGGGAGGGGGCGAAGGCTGAAGCTTTCTTT. It translates to CSAREGAKAEAFF.

This chain uses TRBV27 with TRBJ2-3; 11 positions match TRBD2. J lost 6 bases, V lost 6 bases, and 8 bases had no gene match. CDR1 is MNHEY and CDR2 is SMNVEV in the germline V gene (reference sequence). This CDR3 has 15 amino acids. The CDR3 DNA sequence: TGTGCCAGCAGGGCTAGCGGGGGGCCCTACGATACGCAGTATTTT. Translation gives CASRASGGPYDTQYF.

This clonotype was counted only a few times. This chain joins TRBV20-1 and TRBJ1-2; D is unclear. Trimming left V 1 base short and J 0 bases short, with 12 bases between. Germline assignment: CDR1 DFQATT and CDR2 SNEGSKA (reference sequence). This CDR3 spans 15 amino acids. The CDR3 reads CSARVVGTSNYGYTF. The CDR3 region has the DNA TGCAGTGCTAGAGTGGTCGGCACTTCTAACTATGGCTACACCTTC.